This T cell receptor (beta chain) comes out of a study of stem cell transplantation in POMP-related autoinflammatory disease. General study points: Patients with PRAID showed a restricted number of unique TRB V-J gene pairings. PRAID patients trended toward lower TRB diversity and higher clonality in all analyzed T-cell subsets.

The table came from immunoSEQ multiplex PCR; TCRdb's copy has only in-frame clones and leaves some out. Altogether more than 8,500 clones are present, about four fifths being singletons, with the ten largest covering around 4.6%. About this clone: Its antigen remains unidentified.

Germline loops: CDR1 MNHEY, CDR2 SVGAGI. The ends were cut back, 6 bases at V and 4 bases at J, with 13 bases in the middle. The CDR3 is 15 amino acids. Sample: CD4+ T cells from PBMCs, taken after stem cell transplantation. The V call is TRBV6-5, the J call TRBJ2-6; D tentatively reads TRBD1 or TRBD2 (7 bases each). The TCR originated in a human patient with POMP-related autoinflammation and immune dysregulation (PRAID). Among the T cells, some may be from the graft donor. The CDR3: CASSAGGAGANVLTF. CDR3 DNA sequence: TGTGCCAGCAGCGCAGGGGGGGCGGGGGCCAACGTCCTGACTTTC.